What follows are 13 T cell receptor beta chains derived from one specimen sequenced in a study of blood T cell repertoires in COVID-19. Sequenced by immunoSEQ multiplex PCR; TCRdb stores in-frame clones only, minus some. The sample holds around 130,000 clones; roughly 79% are singletons and the top ten take about 10%. Sequenced: peripheral blood. The receptor set was obtained from a human donor in a cohort sampled during active COVID-19.

This chain links TRBV3-1 (or the pseudogene TRBV3-2) with TRBJ2-3, with 10 bases identical to TRBD1. The germline V gene encodes CDR1 LGHDT and CDR2 YNNKEL (reference sequence). V lost 4 bases and J lost 5; bases outside the gene matches: 9. The CDR3 has 16 residues. In nucleotides, the CDR3 is TGTGCCAGCAGCCGGGGGACAGGGGCGGTTGTAGATACGCAGTATTTT. Amino acids: CASSRGTGAVVDTQYF.

This clone was counted between two and nine times. The genes are TRBV10-1 and TRBJ1-3, with D tentatively TRBD1 (6 bases). Germline V gene data show CDR1 as WNHNN and CDR2 as SYGVQD (reference sequence). V was clipped by 5 bases and J by 0 bases, with 8 bases between them. This CDR3 spans 14 amino acids. The CDR3 loop reads CASSQDSSGNTIYF. The CDR3 nucleotides are TGCGCCAGCAGTCAGGACAGCTCTGGAAACACCATATATTTT.

The gene calls are TRBV5-6 and TRBJ1-2; tentatively, D is TRBD1 (6 bases). From germline, CDR1 is SGHDT and CDR2 YYEEEE. Trimming shortened V by 4 bases and J by 4 bases, and 14 bases separated the two germline ends. This CDR3 spans 14 amino acids. CDR3 in amino acids: CASSRPGGAYGYTF. The CDR3 region has the DNA TGTGCCAGCAGCCGTCCCGGGGGGGCCTATGGCTACACCTTC.

The chain has TRBV11-2 and TRBJ2-5; a weak D match, TRBD1 (6 bases). CDR1 and CDR2 (germline): SGHAT, FQNNGV. This CDR3 has 15 amino acids. Deletions cut 4 bases from V and 5 bases from J, with 17 bases between. In DNA form, the CDR3 reads TGTGCCAGCAGCTCCGGAGGACAGCTTATGGAGACCCAGTACTTC. Protein: CASSSGGQLMETQYF.

This chain connects TRBV6-5 to TRBJ1-5, with 8 bases identical to TRBD1. The CDR3 totals 15 residues. Per germline, CDR1 MNHEY and CDR2 SVGAGI. Trimming cost V 6 bases and J 4 bases; bases outside gene matches: 8. Here the CDR3 reads CASRTGVGPNQPQHF. In DNA form, the CDR3 reads TGTGCCAGCAGGACAGGGGTGGGACCGAATCAGCCCCAGCATTTT.

The count of this clone is one. The chain joins TRBV5-5 to TRBJ1-4; 9 bases fit TRBD1. Germline V gives CDR1 SGHKS, CDR2 YYEKEE (reference sequence). CDR3 size: 16 residues. V trimming: 4 bases; J trimming: 8 bases; junction bases outside the gene matches: 12. The CDR3 here is CASSDPGQGSVEKLFF. As DNA, the CDR3 is TGTGCCAGCAGCGACCCGGGACAGGGATCGGTGGAAAAACTGTTTTTT.

The sample holds a few counts of this clone. The chain links TRBV12-2 to TRBJ1-3; the tabulated D call, TRBD1, remains unverified against the DNA. TRBV12-2 counts as a pseudogene. This CDR3 spans 18 amino acids. Here the CDR3 reads CASRSQIGTGARGNTIYF. DNA for the CDR3: TGTGCAAGTCGCTCTCAAATCGGGACAGGGGCGAGAGGAAACACCATATATTTT.

In regard to this clone: The junction and the germline gene differ at one end; a read error may be behind it. The rearrangement joins TRBV5-5 to TRBJ2-7; the D is unclear. The length of the CDR3 is 13 residues. Germline V lookup: CDR1 SGHKS, CDR2 YYEKEE (reference sequence). Written as DNA, the CDR3 is TGTGCCAGCAGTTTGGGCCAGGACTACGAGCAGTACTTC. Translation gives CASSLGQDYEQYF.

This chain connects TRBV5-1 to TRBJ1-1; 8 nucleotides line up with TRBD1. Germline values: CDR1 SGHRS, CDR2 YFSETQ. CDR3 length equals 17 residues. V shed 0 bases and J 0 bases; nucleotides not matched to a gene: 7. Written as DNA, the CDR3 is TGCGCCAGCAGCTTGGGGACAGGGAGGTTGATGAACACTGAAGCTTTCTTT. This gives the protein CASSLGTGRLMNTEAFF.

This clone appeared once. The chain joins TRBV10-2 to TRBJ2-7; TRBD1 agrees at 7 bases. V lost 7 bases, J lost 2 bases, and 5 bases stayed unmatched. This CDR3 region has 13 residues. CDR1 WSHSY and CDR2 SAAADI come from the germline V gene. CDR3 protein: CASTHDRAYEQYF. DNA of the CDR3: TGCGCCAGCACCCACGACAGGGCCTACGAGCAGTACTTC.

The chain employs TRBV19 and TRBJ2-7, with D maybe TRBD1 (8 bases). Germline CDR1 LNHDA, CDR2 SQIVND (reference sequence). This CDR3 region has 16 residues. Trimming pared 0 bases from V and 3 bases from J, leaving 15 bases between. In DNA, the CDR3 is TGTGCCAGTAGTATAGACCCCTACAGGGGGGGCTACGAGCAGTACTTC. Translating gives CASSIDPYRGGYEQYF.

For this clone: Likely a read error: the CDR3 ends without its conserved phenylalanine or tryptophan. The limits of the CDR3 on the DNA are not certain, so only TCRdb's listed CDR3 is given. This chain connects TRBV23-1 to TRBJ2-7; the table's D gene call, TRBD2, was not cross checked with the DNA. TRBV23-1 counts as an open reading frame of uncertain function. Inclusive of both ends, the CDR3 amounts to 9 amino acids. The CDR3 reads CASSQPTGE.

The rearrangement uses TRBV28 and TRBJ2-3; possibly TRBD2 for D (6 bases). This CDR3 spans 15 amino acids. The V gene's germline CDR1 is MDHEN and CDR2 SYDVKM. V was trimmed by 5 bases and J by 4 bases, leaving 16 bases between them. The CDR3 DNA reads TGTGCCAGCAGTCGGGGCCCCGGAGGGCCAGATACGCAGTATTTT. Protein product: CASSRGPGGPDTQYF.